These T cell receptor beta chains were read from a single sample in a study of CD8 T cells in Susac syndrome. TCRdb reprocessed the immunoSEQ multiplex PCR reads with MiXCR, giving one entry per CDR3 protein. The sample contains some 180,000 distinct CDR3 sequences, roughly 94% of which appear only once. Sequences were obtained from CD4+ T cells from PBMCs. These receptors were obtained from a human donor with Susac syndrome. Both conserved end residues are part of each CDR3. The order of the fields is D gene, J gene, clone size, V gene, CDR3 DNA, CDR3 protein. The D gene is left open where the match is weak. Some rows have no size entry. The others give once, few or many, or a class for an expanded clone.

D gene: TRBD2; J gene: TRBJ2-7; clone size: -; V gene: TRBV7-9; CDR3 DNA: TGTGCCAGCACCACTTCCGGGGCTAGCGGGAGATACGAGCAGTACTTC; CDR3 protein: CASTTSGASGRYEQYF
D gene: TRBD1; J gene: TRBJ2-3; clone size: -; V gene: TRBV29-1; CDR3 DNA: TGCAGCGTAGAAGGGACAGGGGGCACAGATACGCAGTATTTT; CDR3 protein: CSVEGTGGTDTQYF
D gene: -; J gene: TRBJ2-5; clone size: few; V gene: TRBV15; CDR3 DNA: TGTGCCACCAGCCGGGACCAAGAGACCCAGTACTTC; CDR3 protein: CATSRDQETQYF
D gene: -; J gene: TRBJ2-7; clone size: few; V gene: TRBV29-1; CDR3 DNA: TGCAGCGTTGCCGGACAAGGCTACGAGCAGTACTTC; CDR3 protein: CSVAGQGYEQYF
D gene: -; J gene: TRBJ1-1; clone size: -; V gene: TRBV2; CDR3 DNA: TGTGCCAGCACTAGGGAGAACACTGAAGCTTTCTTT; CDR3 protein: CASTRENTEAFF
D gene: TRBD2; J gene: TRBJ2-1; clone size: -; V gene: TRBV20-1; CDR3 DNA: TGCAGTGCTTTTAGCGGGAGGGCCGGGAATGAGCAGTTCTTC; CDR3 protein: CSAFSGRAGNEQFF
D gene: TRBD2; J gene: TRBJ2-1; clone size: -; V gene: TRBV4-2; CDR3 DNA: TGTGCCAGCAGCCAAGGCGTAGCGGGGGGGCCGGGTGAGCAGTTCTTC; CDR3 protein: CASSQGVAGGPGEQFF
D gene: -; J gene: TRBJ2-1; clone size: once; V gene: TRBV4-1; CDR3 DNA: TGCGCCAGCAGCCAAGATAAGACAGACAATGAGCAGTTCTTC; CDR3 protein: CASSQDKTDNEQFF
D gene: TRBD2; J gene: TRBJ2-5; clone size: once; V gene: TRBV4-2; CDR3 DNA: TGTGCCAGCAGCCGGATAAGGAGCGGGAGCGATCGACAGACCCAGTACTTC; CDR3 protein: CASSRIRSGSDRQTQYF
D gene: TRBD1; J gene: TRBJ2-7; clone size: -; V gene: TRBV30; CDR3 DNA: TGTGCCTGGAGTCTCGGGACAGGAGGGTCCTACGAGCAGTACTTC; CDR3 protein: CAWSLGTGGSYEQYF
D gene: -; J gene: TRBJ1-1; clone size: once; V gene: TRBV7-9; CDR3 DNA: TGTGCCAGCAGTTCCTCAGAGAACACTGAAGCTTTCTTT; CDR3 protein: CASSSSENTEAFF
D gene: TRBD1; J gene: TRBJ2-1; clone size: -; V gene: TRBV19; CDR3 DNA: TGTGCCAGTACTACCGGGACAGGGGAAGCTGAGCAGTTCTTC; CDR3 protein: CASTTGTGEAEQFF
D gene: -; J gene: TRBJ2-3; clone size: -; V gene: TRBV30; CDR3 DNA: TGTGCCTCCTTTAGAGCCTCACAAGATACGCAGTATTTT; CDR3 protein: CASFRASQDTQYF
D gene: -; J gene: TRBJ1-5; clone size: -; V gene: TRBV6-1; CDR3 DNA: TGTGCCAGCAGTGAGAGGGGACCGCCCCAGCATTTT; CDR3 protein: CASSERGPPQHF
D gene: TRBD1; J gene: TRBJ2-7; clone size: -; V gene: TRBV19; CDR3 DNA: TGTGCCAGTAGCGGGGGACAGGGACCCTACGAGCAGTACTTC; CDR3 protein: CASSGGQGPYEQYF
D gene: -; J gene: TRBJ1-5; clone size: -; V gene: TRBV20-1; CDR3 DNA: TGCAGTGCTAGAGACACAAGCAATCAGCCCCAGCATTTT; CDR3 protein: CSARDTSNQPQHF
D gene: -; J gene: TRBJ2-7; clone size: -; V gene: TRBV4-2; CDR3 DNA: TGTGCCAGCAGCCAAGGTTTGGACGAGCAGTACTTC; CDR3 protein: CASSQGLDEQYF
D gene: TRBD2; J gene: TRBJ2-1; clone size: -; V gene: TRBV6-5; CDR3 DNA: TGTGCCAGCAGTTACACCCAACTAGCGGGAGGGCCTCCTGAGCAGTTCTTC; CDR3 protein: CASSYTQLAGGPPEQFF
D gene: -; J gene: TRBJ1-6; clone size: -; V gene: TRBV7-9; CDR3 DNA: TGTGCCAGCAGCTTAGGGGCGGCCCTCCACTTT; CDR3 protein: CASSLGAALHF
D gene: -; J gene: TRBJ2-1; clone size: -; V gene: TRBV20-1; CDR3 DNA: TGCAGTGCTAGGTGGAGGGAAGAGCAGTTCTTC; CDR3 protein: CSARWREEQFF
D gene: TRBD1; J gene: TRBJ1-4; clone size: -; V gene: TRBV6-5; CDR3 DNA: TGTGCCAGCAGCCAAACAGGGGGCGCGGAAAAACTGTTTTTT; CDR3 protein: CASSQTGGAEKLFF
D gene: -; J gene: TRBJ1-2; clone size: -; V gene: TRBV3-1; CDR3 DNA: TGTGCCAGCAATCCGGGAACCTCGAACTATGGCTACACCTTC; CDR3 protein: CASNPGTSNYGYTF